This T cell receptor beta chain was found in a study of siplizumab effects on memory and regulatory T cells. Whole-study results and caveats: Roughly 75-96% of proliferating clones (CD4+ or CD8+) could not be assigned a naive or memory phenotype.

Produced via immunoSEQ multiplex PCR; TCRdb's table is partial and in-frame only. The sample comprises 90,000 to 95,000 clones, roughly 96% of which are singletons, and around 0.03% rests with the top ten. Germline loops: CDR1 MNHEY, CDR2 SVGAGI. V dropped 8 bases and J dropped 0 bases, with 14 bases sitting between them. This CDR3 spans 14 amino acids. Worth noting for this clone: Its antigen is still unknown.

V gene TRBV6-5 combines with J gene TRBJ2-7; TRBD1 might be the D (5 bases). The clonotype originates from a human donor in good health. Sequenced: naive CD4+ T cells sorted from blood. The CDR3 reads CASRPVQASYEQYF. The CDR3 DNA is TGTGCCAGCCGGCCCGTACAGGCCTCCTACGAGCAGTACTTC.